The sequence of this T cell receptor (beta chain) was determined in a study of blood T cell repertoires in COVID-19. Profiled with immunoSEQ multiplex PCR; TCRdb holds only in-frame clones, not every one. The data contain about 250,000 clones, roughly 90% of them seen just once; the ten biggest clones take up just over 2.5%. Germline loops: CDR1 SGHRS, CDR2 YFSETQ. The CDR3 covers 15 residues. V was clipped by 4 bases and J by 1 base; unmatched bases: 3. The chain recombines TRBV5-1 with TRBJ2-5, with 11 bases lining up with TRBD1. Material for sequencing was PBMCs or T cells enriched from blood (not recorded which). This clonotype originated in a woman in her 30s with acute COVID-19. The CDR3 region has the DNA TGCGCCAGCAGCCCGGACAGGGGGCGCCAAGAGACCCAGTACTTC. Its translation is CASSPDRGRQETQYF.